A single TCR beta chain is shown here with its context. Its cognate antigen is unknown. TCRdb re-called the 5' RACE reads with MiXCR, one entry per CDR3 protein. Of about 730,000 distinct CDR3 sequences in the sample, 21% were seen once. The data were obtained in a study of identical twins. Germline-derived CDR1 and CDR2 are SGHRS and YFSETQ. Losses at the gene ends were 0 bases for V and 6 bases for J; bases not matched to a gene: 6. The CDR3 contains 16 residues. General study points: Within twin pairs, the out-of-frame alpha sequences they shared showed excess low generation probability.

The data also belong to a second study, concerning T cells expressing NK-cell markers. As that study records: Dominant NKG2C+ clonotypes were found to form about 1.0-8% of CD8+ T cells in 5 or 6 donors. Whether expanded NKG2C+ T cell clones were HCMV-specific remained unclear.

Sequences were obtained from PBMCs. J is TRBJ2-1 and V is TRBV5-1; 10 nucleotides align to TRBD2. The source is a woman aged 18-29 years in good health. The CDR3 region has the DNA TGCGCCAGCAGCTTGGTCGTAGCGGGGGGCACCAATGAGCAGTTCTTC. This codes for CASSLVVAGGTNEQFF.